This passage covers 3 T cell receptor beta chains from one sample sequenced in a study of blood T cell repertoires in COVID-19. Profiled with immunoSEQ multiplex PCR; TCRdb holds only in-frame clones, not every one. Of some 220,000 clones detected, 86% appear once; the ten largest clones hold 3% to 4.5%. The material sequenced was PBMCs or T cells enriched from blood (not recorded which). The source is a woman aged 40-49 years with acute COVID-19.

The V gene is TRBV3-1 (or the pseudogene TRBV3-2), the J gene TRBJ1-2; 7 bases align to TRBD1. This CDR3 has 13 residues. V dropped 3 bases and J dropped 8; count of bases not matched to a gene: 6. CDR1 and CDR2 (germline): LGHDT, YNNKEL (reference sequence). The CDR3 here is CASSQQGERGYTF. The CDR3 nucleotides are TGTGCCAGCAGCCAGCAGGGGGAGCGGGGCTACACCTTC.

J is TRBJ2-7 and V is TRBV6-5; a possible D gene is TRBD1 (5 bases). With 8 bases removed from V and 6 bases from J, the gap between germline ends came to 8 bases. This CDR3 is 10 amino acids long. Germline values: CDR1 MNHEY, CDR2 SVGAGI. CDR3 nucleotide sequence: TGTGCCAGCGCAGGGCCCGAGCAGTACTTC. Translating gives CASAGPEQYF.

The V call is TRBV5-4, the J call TRBJ2-3; 13 bases align to TRBD2. The germline V gene has CDR1 SGHNT and CDR2 YYREEE (reference sequence). The CDR3 length is 16 residues. Trimming took 4 bases from V and 4 from J; bases not matched to a gene: 6. In nucleotides, the CDR3 is TGTGCCAGCAGCGCTCGACTAGCGGGGGGCGCAGATACGCAGTATTTT. It specifies CASSARLAGGADTQYF.